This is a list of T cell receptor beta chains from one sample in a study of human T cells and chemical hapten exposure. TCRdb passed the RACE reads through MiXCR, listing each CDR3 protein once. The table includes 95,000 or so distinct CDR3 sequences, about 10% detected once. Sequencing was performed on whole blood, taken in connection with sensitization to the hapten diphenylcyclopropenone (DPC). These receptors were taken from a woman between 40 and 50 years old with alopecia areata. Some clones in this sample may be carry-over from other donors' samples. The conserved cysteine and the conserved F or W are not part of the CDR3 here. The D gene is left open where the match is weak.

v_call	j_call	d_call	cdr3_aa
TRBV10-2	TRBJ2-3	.	ASSVLPDTQY
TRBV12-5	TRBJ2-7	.	ASGIDIAYEQY
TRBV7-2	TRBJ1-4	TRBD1	ASSQRDRGQANEKLF
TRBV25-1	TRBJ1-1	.	ASRPASIQGRTEAF
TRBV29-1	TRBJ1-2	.	SVLTWDGYT
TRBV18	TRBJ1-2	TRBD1	ASSRDSGYT
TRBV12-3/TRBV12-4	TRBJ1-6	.	ASSLGGPLH
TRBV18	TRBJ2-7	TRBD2	ASSPLSGGEQY
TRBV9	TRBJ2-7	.	ASSVRSLDGEQY
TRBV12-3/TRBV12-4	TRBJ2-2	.	ASSLRQGGTGELF
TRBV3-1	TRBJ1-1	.	ASSIRGRMNTEAF
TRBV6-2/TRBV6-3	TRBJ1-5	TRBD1	ASTAHGGTVLNQPQH
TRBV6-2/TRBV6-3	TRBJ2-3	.	ASSFRGTDTQY
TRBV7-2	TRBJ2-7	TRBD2	ASSSDSGLGRYEQY
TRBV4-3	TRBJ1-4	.	ASSQDRTGRGEKLF
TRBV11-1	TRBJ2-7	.	ASSLARNREQY
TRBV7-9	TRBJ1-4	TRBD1	ASSSRTGINEKLF
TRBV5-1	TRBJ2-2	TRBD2	ASSPGTRTFTGELF
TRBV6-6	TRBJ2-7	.	ASSYLDGYEQY
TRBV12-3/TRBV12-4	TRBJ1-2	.	ASSLGQANYGYT
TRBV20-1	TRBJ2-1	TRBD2	SASKGLAGVEDEQF
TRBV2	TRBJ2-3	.	ASGPRPDTQY
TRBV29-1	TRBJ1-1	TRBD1	SVDRGWYTEAF
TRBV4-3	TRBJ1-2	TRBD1	ASSQDSQGATYGYT
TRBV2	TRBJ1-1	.	ASSELLQGGTEAF
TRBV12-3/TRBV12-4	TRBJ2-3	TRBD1	ASSPLRQGRTDTQY
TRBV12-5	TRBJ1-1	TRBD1	ASGAGTGGPNTEAF
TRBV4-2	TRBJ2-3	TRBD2	ASSQVRAGGPPDTQY
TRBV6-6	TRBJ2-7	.	ASSRQFSYEQY
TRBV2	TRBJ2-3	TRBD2	ASSALAGRIDTQY
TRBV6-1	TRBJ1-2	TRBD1	ASRDGTAIGGYGYT
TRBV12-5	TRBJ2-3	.	ASGLGTSTDTQY
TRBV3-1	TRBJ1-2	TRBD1	ASSLGQGARLVHGYT
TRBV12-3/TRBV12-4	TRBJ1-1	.	ASSLGGGNTEAF
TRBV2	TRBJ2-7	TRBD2	ASSGSWAGGIYEQY
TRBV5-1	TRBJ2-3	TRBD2	ASSLGLAGDRDTQY
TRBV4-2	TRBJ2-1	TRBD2	ASSLGPLTGEGEQF
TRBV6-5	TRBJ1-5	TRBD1	ASSRQGEDQPQH
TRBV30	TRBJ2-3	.	AWSDTPTQY
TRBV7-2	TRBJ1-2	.	ASSLGNRDANNYGYT
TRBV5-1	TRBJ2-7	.	ASSLGGEQY
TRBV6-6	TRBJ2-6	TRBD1	ASSSTGGFSGANVLT
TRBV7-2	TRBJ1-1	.	ASSTKSSTEAF
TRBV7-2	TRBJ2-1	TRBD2	ASSLGGSPGLAGGEQF
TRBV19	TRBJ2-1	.	ASSVDRPYNEQF
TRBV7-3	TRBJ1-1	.	ASSSESGWNTEAF
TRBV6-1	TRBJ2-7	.	ASSLIVRDNTYEQY
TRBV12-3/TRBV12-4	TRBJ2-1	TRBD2	ASRKLAGGSLGQF
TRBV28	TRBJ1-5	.	ASTERGQVSNQPQH
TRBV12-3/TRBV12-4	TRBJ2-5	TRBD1	ASSHGQGSETQY
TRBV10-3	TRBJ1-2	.	AIMAGTWGGSNYGYT
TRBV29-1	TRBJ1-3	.	SVPIGNTIY
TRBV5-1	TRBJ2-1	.	ASTPPVGVGQF
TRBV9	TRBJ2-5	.	ASSVGTVPGETQY
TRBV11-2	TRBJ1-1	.	ASSPVSLNTEAF
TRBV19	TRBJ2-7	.	ASTTGHSSYEQY
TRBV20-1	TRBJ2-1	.	SASGHRDDEQF
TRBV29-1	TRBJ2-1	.	SVRRADAYNEQF